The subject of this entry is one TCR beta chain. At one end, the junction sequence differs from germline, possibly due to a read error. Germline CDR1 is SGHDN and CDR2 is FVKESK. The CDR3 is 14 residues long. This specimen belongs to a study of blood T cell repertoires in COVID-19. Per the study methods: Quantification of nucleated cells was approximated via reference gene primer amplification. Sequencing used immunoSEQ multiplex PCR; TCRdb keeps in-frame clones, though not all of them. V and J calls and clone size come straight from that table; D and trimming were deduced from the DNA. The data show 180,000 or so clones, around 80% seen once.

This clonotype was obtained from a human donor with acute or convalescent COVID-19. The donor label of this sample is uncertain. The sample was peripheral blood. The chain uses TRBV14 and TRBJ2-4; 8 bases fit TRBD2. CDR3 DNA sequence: TGTGCCAGCAGTCAAGCGGGAGTACAAAACATTCAGTACTTC. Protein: CASSQAGVQNIQYF.